What follows are 5 T cell receptor beta chains derived from one specimen sequenced in a study of OX40 agonist ivuxolimab in advanced cancers. Some clones are missing from TCRdb's copy, which holds only in-frame ones; the method was immunoSEQ multiplex PCR. Altogether 70,000 to 85,000 clones are present, roughly 84% being singletons, with the ten largest covering 2.1%. This sample comprised CD4+ or CD8+ T cells sorted from blood, obtained in a trial of the OX40 agonist ivuxolimab. These receptors all come from an adult with an advanced solid tumor such as melanoma, head and neck, liver or kidney cancer.

J is TRBJ2-7 and V is TRBV5-5; 11 bases map to TRBD2. After removal of 1 base from V and 2 bases from J, the junction contained 2 bases not matched to a gene. This CDR3 comprises 15 residues. Germline loops: CDR1 SGHKS, CDR2 YYEKEE (reference sequence). The CDR3 loop is CASSLIAGGPYEQYF. In nucleotides, the CDR3 is TGTGCCAGCAGCTTGATAGCGGGAGGGCCCTACGAGCAGTACTTC.

Here the CDR3 DNA reads TGTGCCACCGGGACATCAGGGATTTCCCAAGAGACCCAGTACTTC. Protein: CATGTSGISQETQYF. This chain joins TRBV28 and TRBJ2-5; D is possibly TRBD1 (6 bases). V dropped 10 bases and J dropped 1 base, with 19 bases sitting between them. CDR1 is MDHEN and CDR2 is SYDVKM in the germline V gene. This CDR3 has 15 residues.

The V call is TRBV21-1, the J call TRBJ1-3. TRBV21-1 is a documented pseudogene. CDR3 size: 16 residues. The CDR3 DNA reads as TGTGCCAGCCCGCCTTTCAGGACCCTCTCTGGAAACACCATATATTTT. Its translation is CASPPFRTLSGNTIYF.

This rearrangement joins TRBV5-1 to TRBJ2-3; possibly TRBD2 for D (6 bases). The CDR3 is made up of 13 amino acids. CDR1 is SGHRS and CDR2 is YFSETQ in the germline V gene. V was cut by 6 bases and J by 5 bases, with 13 bases left in between. The CDR3 loop is CASTPMGGDTQYF. The CDR3 coding sequence is TGCGCCAGCACCCCTATGGGGGGAGATACGCAGTATTTT.

V gene TRBV28 combines with J gene TRBJ2-5, with D uncertain. This CDR3 contains 13 residues. V lost 3 bases, J lost 3 bases, and 8 bases lay in between. Germline assignment: CDR1 MDHEN and CDR2 SYDVKM. CDR3 DNA sequence: TGTGCCAGCAGTTTTCTGGGGAAAGAGACCCAGTACTTC. This encodes CASSFLGKETQYF.